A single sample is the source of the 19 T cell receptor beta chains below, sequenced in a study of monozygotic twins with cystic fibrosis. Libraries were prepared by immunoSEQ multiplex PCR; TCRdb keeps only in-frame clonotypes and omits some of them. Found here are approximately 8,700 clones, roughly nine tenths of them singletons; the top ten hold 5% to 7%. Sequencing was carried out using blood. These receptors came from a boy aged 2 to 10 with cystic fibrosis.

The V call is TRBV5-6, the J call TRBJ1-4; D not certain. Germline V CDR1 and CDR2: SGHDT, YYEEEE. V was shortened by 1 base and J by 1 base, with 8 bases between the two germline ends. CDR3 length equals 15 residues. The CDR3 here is CASSLLGETNEKLFF. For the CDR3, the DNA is TGTGCCAGCAGCTTGCTAGGAGAAACTAATGAAAAACTGTTTTTT.

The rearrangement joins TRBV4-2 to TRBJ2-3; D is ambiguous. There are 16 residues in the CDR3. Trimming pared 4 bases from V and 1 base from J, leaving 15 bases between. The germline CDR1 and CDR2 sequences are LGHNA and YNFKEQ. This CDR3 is CASSRDPLGGTDTQYF. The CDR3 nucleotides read TGTGCCAGCAGCCGAGACCCTTTGGGCGGCACAGATACGCAGTATTTT.

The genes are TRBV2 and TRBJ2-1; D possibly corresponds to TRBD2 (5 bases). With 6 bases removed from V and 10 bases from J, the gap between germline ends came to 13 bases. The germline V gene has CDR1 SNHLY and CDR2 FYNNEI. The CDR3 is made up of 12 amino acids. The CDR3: CASRSEGGEQFF. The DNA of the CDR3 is TGTGCCAGCAGATCCGAGGGCGGAGAGCAGTTCTTC.

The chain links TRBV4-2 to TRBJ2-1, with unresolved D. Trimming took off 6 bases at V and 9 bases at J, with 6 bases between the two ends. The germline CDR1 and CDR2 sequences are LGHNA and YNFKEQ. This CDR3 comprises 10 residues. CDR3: CASRGSEQFF. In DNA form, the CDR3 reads TGTGCCAGCAGGGGTTCTGAGCAGTTCTTC.

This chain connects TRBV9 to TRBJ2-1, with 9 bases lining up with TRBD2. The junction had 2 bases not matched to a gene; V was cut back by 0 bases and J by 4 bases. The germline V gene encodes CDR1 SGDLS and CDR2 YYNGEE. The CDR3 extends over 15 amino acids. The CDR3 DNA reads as TGTGCCAGCAGCGTAGATAGCGGGGGTTACAATGAGCAGTTCTTC. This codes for CASSVDSGGYNEQFF.

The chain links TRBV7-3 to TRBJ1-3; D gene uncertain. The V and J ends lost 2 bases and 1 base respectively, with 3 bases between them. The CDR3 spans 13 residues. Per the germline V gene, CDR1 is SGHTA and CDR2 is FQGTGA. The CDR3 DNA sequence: TGTGCCAGCAGCTTAGAGTCTGGAAACACCATATATTTT. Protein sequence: CASSLESGNTIYF.

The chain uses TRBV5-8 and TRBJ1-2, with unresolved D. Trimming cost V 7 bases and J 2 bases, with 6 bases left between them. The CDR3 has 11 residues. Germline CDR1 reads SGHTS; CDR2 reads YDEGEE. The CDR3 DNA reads TGTGCCAGCCGAGAGAACTATGGCTACACCTTC. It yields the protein CASRENYGYTF.

This CDR3 is CASSQGGQGIHYEQYF. The DNA of the CDR3 is TGCGCCAGCAGCCAGGGAGGCCAGGGTATTCACTACGAGCAGTACTTC. The chain is built from TRBV4-1 and TRBJ2-7; tentative D call: TRBD2 (6 bases). This CDR3 is 16 amino acids long. CDR1 is MGHRA, CDR2 YSYEKL, per germline. Trimming removed 3 bases from V and 3 bases from J, with 18 bases in between.

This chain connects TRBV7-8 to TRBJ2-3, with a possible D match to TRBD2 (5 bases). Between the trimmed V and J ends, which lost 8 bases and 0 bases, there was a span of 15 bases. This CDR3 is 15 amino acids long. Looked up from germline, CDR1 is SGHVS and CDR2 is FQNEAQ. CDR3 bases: TGTGCCAGCCTTTCCTCTGCGGGTAGCACAGATACGCAGTATTTT. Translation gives CASLSSAGSTDTQYF.

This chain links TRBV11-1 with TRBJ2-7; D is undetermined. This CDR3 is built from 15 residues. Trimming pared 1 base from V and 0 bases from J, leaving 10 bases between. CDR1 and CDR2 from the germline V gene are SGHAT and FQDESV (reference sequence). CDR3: CASSLGQVGSYEQYF. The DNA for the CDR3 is TGTGCCAGCAGCTTAGGCCAGGTGGGCTCCTACGAGCAGTACTTC.

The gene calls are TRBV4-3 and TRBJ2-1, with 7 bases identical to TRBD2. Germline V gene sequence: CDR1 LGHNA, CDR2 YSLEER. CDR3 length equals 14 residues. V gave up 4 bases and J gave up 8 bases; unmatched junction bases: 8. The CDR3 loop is CASSRWTSLDEQFF. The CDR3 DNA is TGCGCCAGCAGCCGGTGGACTAGTTTGGATGAGCAGTTCTTC.

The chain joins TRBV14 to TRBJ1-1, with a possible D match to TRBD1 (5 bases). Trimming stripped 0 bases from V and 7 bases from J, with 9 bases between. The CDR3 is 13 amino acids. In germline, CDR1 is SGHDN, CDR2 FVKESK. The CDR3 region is CASSQDEGSEAFF. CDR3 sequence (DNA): TGTGCCAGCAGCCAAGATGAGGGGAGTGAAGCTTTCTTT.

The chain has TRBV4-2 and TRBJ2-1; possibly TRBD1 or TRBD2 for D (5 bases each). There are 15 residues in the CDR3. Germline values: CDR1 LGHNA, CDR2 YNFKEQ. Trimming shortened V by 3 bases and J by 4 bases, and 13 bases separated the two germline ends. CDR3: CASSQWGSNYNEQFF. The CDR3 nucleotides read TGTGCCAGCAGCCAGTGGGGGAGTAATTACAATGAGCAGTTCTTC.

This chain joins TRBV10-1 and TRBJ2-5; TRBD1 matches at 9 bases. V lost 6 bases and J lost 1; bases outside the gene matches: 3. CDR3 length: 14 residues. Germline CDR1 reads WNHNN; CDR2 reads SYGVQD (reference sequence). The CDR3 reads CASSGDRAQETQYF. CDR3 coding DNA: TGCGCCAGCAGCGGGGACAGGGCCCAAGAGACCCAGTACTTC.

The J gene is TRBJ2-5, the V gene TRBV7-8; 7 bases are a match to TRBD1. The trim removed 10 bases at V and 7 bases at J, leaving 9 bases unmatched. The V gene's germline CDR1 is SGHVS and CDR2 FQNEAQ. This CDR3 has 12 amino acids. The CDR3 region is CATVQGIGTQYF. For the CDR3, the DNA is TGTGCCACTGTACAGGGGATCGGGACCCAGTACTTC.

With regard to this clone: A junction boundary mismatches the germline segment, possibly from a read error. CDR3 sequence: CASSIPTALILNF. CDR3 coding DNA: TGTGCCAGCAGTATTCCGACAGCCCTGATTCTAAACTTC. The chain recombines TRBV27 with TRBJ2-7; the D gene is possibly TRBD1 (5 bases). The CDR3 covers 13 residues. In germline, CDR1 is MNHEY, CDR2 SMNVEV (reference sequence).

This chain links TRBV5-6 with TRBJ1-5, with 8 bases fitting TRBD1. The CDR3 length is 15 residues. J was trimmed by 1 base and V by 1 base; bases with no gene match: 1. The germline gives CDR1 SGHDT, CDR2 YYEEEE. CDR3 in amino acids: CASSLTGGSNQPQHF. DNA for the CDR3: TGTGCCAGCAGCTTGACAGGGGGGAGCAATCAGCCCCAGCATTTT.

The CDR3 loop reads CASSQDTGISPLHF. CDR3 in DNA: TGCGCCAGCAGCCAAGATACGGGGATTTCACCCCTCCACTTT. V gene TRBV4-3 combines with J gene TRBJ1-6; D gene unclear. CDR3 length equals 14 residues. Trimming took off 0 bases at V and 9 bases at J, with 9 bases between the two ends. Germline CDR1 LGHNA, CDR2 YSLEER.

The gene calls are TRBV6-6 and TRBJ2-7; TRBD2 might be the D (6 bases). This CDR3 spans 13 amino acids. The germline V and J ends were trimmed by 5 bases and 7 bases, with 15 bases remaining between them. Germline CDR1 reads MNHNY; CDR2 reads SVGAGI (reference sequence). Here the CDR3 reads CASSRDARGEQYV. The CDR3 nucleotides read TGTGCCAGCAGTCGGGACGCCCGGGGGGAGCAGTACGTC.